The text below deals with one T cell receptor (beta chain). The target antigen is unknown. These data come from a study of T cells expressing NK-cell markers. TCRdb derives one entry per CDR3 protein from the 5' RACE reads, leaving out DNA. The sample includes more than 400,000 distinct CDR3 sequences. Whole-study results and caveats: These clonotypes also led the CD3+CD56-NKG2C+ fraction in a few donors.

CDR1 and CDR2 (germline): SEHNR, FQNEAQ (reference sequence). The CDR3 length is 13 residues. The clonotype comes from a woman aged 18-69 years in good health. The chain joins TRBV7-9 to TRBJ1-1; TCRdb designates TRBD1, a call that cannot be tested without DNA. The material sequenced was blood T cells: a sorted CD56 or NKG2C T cell subset, CD4+ or CD8+ T cells, or bulk PBMC T cells (not recorded which). CDR3 residues: CASSQGVGTEAFF. The variable domain in full, completed from reference TRBV7-9 and TRBJ1-1, reads DTGVSQNPRHKITKRGQNVTFRCDPISEHNRLYWYRQTLGQGPEFLTYFQNEAQLEKSRLLSDRFSAERPKGSFSTLEIQRTEQGDSAMYLCASSQGVGTEAFFGQGTRLTVV.